Below are 29 T cell receptor beta chains sequenced from a single sample in a study of somatic mutations in cytotoxic T cells in rheumatoid arthritis. The assay was immunoSEQ multiplex PCR, and TCRdb's table has in-frame clones only and misses some. In the table there are roughly 9,800 clones, roughly 80% of which are singletons. The sample taken for sequencing was CD8+ T cells sorted from blood. These receptor sequences come from a man aged 50-60 years in good health.

A remark on this clone: The same CDR3 can be traced to other DNA sequences in this sample. The chain recombines TRBV27 with TRBJ2-2, with 7 nucleotides matching TRBD2. The CDR3 is 15 residues long. Germline CDR1 MNHEY, CDR2 SMNVEV (reference sequence). V was clipped by 3 bases and J by 6 bases; unmatched bases: 7. The CDR3 sequence: CASSLWGGVSGELFF. The DNA for the CDR3 is TGTGCCAGCAGTTTGTGGGGGGGGGTTTCCGGGGAGCTGTTTTTT.

The genes are TRBV6-4 and TRBJ2-3, with 9 bases matching TRBD2. This CDR3 spans 16 amino acids. The ends lost 7 bases at V and 9 bases at J; junction bases unmatched: 17. Germline CDR1 is MRHNA and CDR2 is SNTAGT. The chain's CDR3 is CASTASAGGTVDTQYF. Written as DNA, the CDR3 is TGTGCCAGCACCGCGTCGGCGGGGGGGACCGTCGACACGCAGTATTTT.

This clone was counted only a few times. The CDR3 coding sequence is TGTGCCAGCAGTTTGGCGTCTAGCGTGAGGACCTACGAGCAGTACTTC. Translated: CASSLASSVRTYEQYF. The chain carries TRBV28 and TRBJ2-7; maybe TRBD2 (6 bases). The CDR3 has 16 residues. Germline V gene lookup returns CDR1 MDHEN and CDR2 SYDVKM. V dropped 3 bases and J dropped 2 bases, with 17 bases sitting between them.

The chain combines TRBV14 with TRBJ2-3; 8 bases fit TRBD2. With 1 base clipped from V and 1 base from J, the junction kept 1 base outside the gene matches. Germline V lookup: CDR1 SGHDN, CDR2 FVKESK. This CDR3 has 15 amino acids. CDR3 residues: CASSQGTSRTDTQYF. The CDR3 nucleotides read TGTGCCAGCAGCCAAGGGACTAGCCGCACAGATACGCAGTATTTT.

This clone is large by share. The chain is built from TRBV5-1 and TRBJ2-7; D might be TRBD2 (5 bases). The V end lost 3 bases, the J end lost 3 bases, and 13 bases lay between the germline ends. Germline V gene sequence: CDR1 SGHRS, CDR2 YFSETQ. The CDR3 has 14 amino acids. The CDR3 bases are TGCGCCAGCAGCTCCGTTTTCCGGGACTACGAGCAGTACTTC. It encodes CASSSVFRDYEQYF.

The chain combines TRBV28 with TRBJ1-2, with a tentative D call TRBD1 (5 bases). V lost 2 bases and J lost 4, with 14 bases in between. The CDR3 spans 15 residues. Germline CDR1 MDHEN, CDR2 SYDVKM. CDR3 loop: CASSLPAGGGYGYTF. For the CDR3, the DNA is TGTGCCAGCAGTTTACCCGCTGGGGGGGGCTATGGCTACACCTTC.

The chain couples TRBV6-6 to TRBJ2-5; 15 positions match TRBD2. Germline assignment: CDR1 MNHNY and CDR2 SVGAGI (reference sequence). The CDR3 totals 16 residues. Trimming cost V 5 bases and J 2 bases; bases outside gene matches: 3. In DNA, the CDR3 is TGTGCCAGCAGTAGGGGACTAGCGGGGGGACAAGAGACCCAGTACTTC. Protein sequence: CASSRGLAGGQETQYF.

V gene TRBV19 combines with J gene TRBJ2-5, with D tentatively TRBD1 (7 bases). The CDR3 is made up of 16 amino acids. CDR1 and CDR2 from the germline V gene are LNHDA and SQIVND (reference sequence). Trimming stripped 3 bases from V and 2 bases from J, with 16 bases between. The CDR3: CASSIRQGGQQETQYF. CDR3 coding DNA: TGTGCCAGTAGTATTCGGCAGGGGGGACAACAAGAGACCCAGTACTTC.

CDR3 DNA: TGTGCCAGCAACCTCCGAACTAGGGGGACCACAGATACGCAGTATTTT. It yields the protein CASNLRTRGTTDTQYF. The chain joins TRBV7-8 to TRBJ2-3; weak D call: TRBD1 (6 bases). V lost 7 bases to trimming and J lost 2 bases, with 19 bases between them. CDR1 and CDR2 from the germline V gene are SGHVS and FQNEAQ. The CDR3 has 16 amino acids.

V gene TRBV6-5 combines with J gene TRBJ2-7, with TRBD1 matching over 9 bases. The CDR3 is 15 amino acids. CDR1 MNHEY and CDR2 SVGAGI come from the germline V gene. After removal of 5 bases from V and 1 base from J, the junction contained 6 bases not matched to a gene. The CDR3 DNA reads TGTGCCAGCAGTGCCGGGACAGGGCTATCCTACGAGCAGTACTTC. Translation: CASSAGTGLSYEQYF.

Relative to its sample, this clone is medium-sized (0.01 to 0.1%). The chain recombines TRBV19 with TRBJ1-1; possibly TRBD1 for D (6 bases). V lost 9 bases to trimming and J lost 5 bases, with 19 bases between them. CDR3 length equals 14 residues. Germline V gives CDR1 LNHDA, CDR2 SQIVND (reference sequence). The CDR3 loop is CASGGYDRPTEAFF. CDR3 DNA sequence: TGTGCCAGCGGTGGGTATGACAGGCCAACTGAAGCTTTCTTT.

This clone was observed a single time. The V and J genes are TRBV7-9 and TRBJ1-1; D is unclear. This CDR3 is 13 amino acids long. V was clipped by 1 base and J by 11 bases, with 14 bases between them. CDR1 is SEHNR and CDR2 is FQNEAQ in the germline V gene (reference sequence). CDR3 DNA sequence: TGTGCCAGCAGCTTAGGGGGTGGGGAGGCGGCTTTCTTT. It codes for CASSLGGGEAAFF. The entire variable domain, with the rest obtained from reference TRBV7-9 and TRBJ1-1, is as follows: DTGVSQNPRHKITKRGQNVTFRCDPISEHNRLYWYRQTLGQGPEFLTYFQNEAQLEKSRLLSDRFSAERPKGSFSTLEIQRTEQGDSAMYLCASSLGGGEAAFFGQGTRLTVV.

This clone appeared once. The genes are TRBV5-1 and TRBJ2-7; the match to TRBD2 covers 13 bases. The CDR3 contains 18 residues. Germline V gene sequence: CDR1 SGHRS, CDR2 YFSETQ. The trim removed 0 bases at V and 2 bases at J, leaving 8 bases unmatched. This CDR3 is CASSLASTLAGGTYEQYF. The CDR3 coding sequence is TGCGCCAGCAGCTTGGCCAGTACACTAGCGGGGGGGACCTACGAGCAGTACTTC.

The chain couples TRBV27 to TRBJ2-7; the D gene is possibly TRBD1 (6 bases). The CDR3 is 11 residues long. V shed 8 bases and J shed 5 bases, with 10 bases lying between them. The germline gives CDR1 MNHEY, CDR2 SMNVEV (reference sequence). The DNA for the CDR3 is TGTGCCAGCTTTGCAGGGGACGAGCAGTACTTC. Amino acids: CASFAGDEQYF.

CDR3 amino acids: CASSPGPRAYNEQFF. The DNA of the CDR3 is TGTGCCAGCAGCCCGGGCCCGAGGGCGTACAATGAGCAGTTCTTC. The chain recombines TRBV7-6 with TRBJ2-1, with D possibly TRBD2 on 5 matching bases. This CDR3 has 15 amino acids. The germline V gene encodes CDR1 SGHVS and CDR2 FNYEAQ. The V end lost 5 bases, the J end lost 4 bases, and 15 bases lay between the germline ends.

The chain couples TRBV9 to TRBJ2-1; 8 bases align to TRBD2. Germline trimming cut 4 bases from V and 1 base from J; bases unmatched to any gene: 4. The CDR3 totals 15 residues. Germline V gene sequence: CDR1 SGDLS, CDR2 YYNGEE. The CDR3 DNA reads TGTGCCAGCAGCCCCTCGGGGGGGTCCTACAATGAGCAGTTCTTC. Amino acids: CASSPSGGSYNEQFF.

This chain joins TRBV13 and TRBJ1-1, with a possible D match to TRBD1 (5 bases). The CDR3 has 13 amino acids. Germline V gene lookup returns CDR1 PRHDT and CDR2 FYEKMQ (reference sequence). Trimming stripped 10 bases from V and 0 bases from J, with 12 bases between. CDR3 amino acids: CATGGVLNTEAFF. The CDR3 DNA reads as TGTGCCACGGGGGGGGTACTGAACACTGAAGCTTTCTTT.

The V gene is TRBV27, the J gene TRBJ2-1; D is unclear. The CDR3 is 12 residues long. The V end was cut by 8 bases, the J end by 0 bases, with 5 bases between. Germline lookup yields CDR1 MNHEY and CDR2 SMNVEV (reference sequence). The CDR3 bases are TGTGCCAGCCTGAGCTCCTACAATGAGCAGTTCTTC. This encodes CASLSSYNEQFF.

The chain has TRBV28 and TRBJ1-5; TRBD1 agrees at 7 bases. Germline V gene sequence: CDR1 MDHEN, CDR2 SYDVKM. The CDR3 totals 14 residues. Trimming removed 6 bases from V and 3 bases from J; junction bases left unmatched: 5. Here the CDR3 DNA reads TGTGCCAGCAGGGTTGGGACAGACAATCAGCCCCAGCATTTT. Its protein product is CASRVGTDNQPQHF.

The V call is TRBV19, the J call TRBJ2-7, with TRBD2 identical over 7 bases. V lost 3 bases to trimming and J lost 4 bases; unmatched junction nucleotides: 9. Germline V gene data show CDR1 as LNHDA and CDR2 as SQIVND (reference sequence). CDR3 length equals 15 residues. CDR3 loop: CASSIFSGGVYEQYF. The CDR3 DNA reads as TGTGCCAGTAGTATTTTTTCGGGAGGAGTTTACGAGCAGTACTTC. Using reference TRBV19 and TRBJ2-7 for the parts outside the CDR3, the full variable domain is DGGITQSPKYLFRKEGQNVTLSCEQNLNHDAMYWYRQDPGQGLRLIYYSQIVNDFQKGDIAEGYSVSREKKESFPLTVTSAQKNPTAFYLCASSIFSGGVYEQYFGPGTRLTVT.

This chain connects TRBV5-1 to TRBJ2-7; 8 nucleotides line up with TRBD1. Losses at the gene ends were 1 base for V and 2 bases for J; bases not matched to a gene: 5. Germline loops: CDR1 SGHRS, CDR2 YFSETQ. This CDR3 is 15 amino acids long. CDR3 nucleotide sequence: TGCGCCAGCAGCTTGACAAGGGACAGGACCTACGAGCAGTACTTC. This codes for CASSLTRDRTYEQYF.

The chain has TRBV30 and TRBJ1-2; 8 bases align to TRBD1. In germline, CDR1 is GTSNPN, CDR2 SVGIG (reference sequence). The CDR3 totals 13 residues. V lost 7 bases to trimming and J lost 3 bases; unmatched junction nucleotides: 7. The chain's CDR3 is CAYFGTGDYGYTF. CDR3 DNA sequence: TGTGCCTACTTCGGGACAGGAGACTATGGCTACACCTTC.

The rearrangement uses TRBV7-8 and TRBJ1-2, with a tentative D call TRBD1 (6 bases). This CDR3 has 15 amino acids. Germline V gives CDR1 SGHVS, CDR2 FQNEAQ. V was cut by 5 bases and J by 8 bases, with 21 bases left in between. Here the CDR3 DNA reads TGTGCCAGCAGCCCCTCCTCGTTGGGGGCGCGAGGCTACACCTTC. Its translation: CASSPSSLGARGYTF. Supplemented by reference TRBV7-8 and TRBJ1-2, the full variable domain reads GAGVSQSPRYKVAKRGQDVALRCDPISGHVSLFWYQQALGQGPEFLTYFQNEAQLDKSGLPSDRFFAERPEGSVSTLKIQRTQQEDSAVYLCASSPSSLGARGYTFGSGTRLTVV.

This clone appeared a single time. The chain uses TRBV2 and TRBJ2-1, with D maybe TRBD1 (5 bases). V dropped 2 bases and J dropped 5 bases, with 13 bases sitting between them. The CDR3 length is 15 residues. Germline values: CDR1 SNHLY, CDR2 FYNNEI. CDR3 sequence: CASSETGGTHNEQFF. For the CDR3, the DNA is TGTGCCAGCAGTGAAACAGGCGGTACACACAATGAGCAGTTCTTC.

The rearrangement uses TRBV27 and TRBJ2-5; D might be TRBD2 (7 bases). The J call may be incorrect, as the DNA end agrees better with TRBJ2-7. This CDR3 has 14 amino acids. The germline CDR1 and CDR2 sequences are MNHEY and SMNVEV (reference sequence). In nucleotides, the CDR3 is TGTGCCAGCAGTTCGGGGGGCGTCATTCGCGAGCAGTACTTC. It yields the protein CASSSGGVIREQYF.

This clone turned up a few times. The V and J genes are TRBV6-6 and TRBJ1-6, with 7 positions matching TRBD1. V was pared by 4 bases and J by 4 bases, with 4 bases of the junction left unmatched. The CDR3 covers 15 residues. Germline V gene data show CDR1 as MNHNY and CDR2 as SVGAGI (reference sequence). The CDR3 loop is CASSWTGGYNSPLHF. CDR3 nucleotide sequence: TGTGCCAGCAGTTGGACAGGTGGTTATAATTCACCCCTCCACTTT.

The chain employs TRBV9 and TRBJ2-5; D might be TRBD2 (7 bases). V lost 4 bases and J 0 bases, leaving 16 bases between the germline ends. The length of the CDR3 is 16 residues. CDR1 is SGDLS, CDR2 YYNGEE, per germline. Here the CDR3 DNA reads TGTGCCAGCAGCAAAGGGGGGGCCCAGTACCAAGAGACCCAGTACTTC. Its protein product is CASSKGGAQYQETQYF.

The table lists this clone with a few counts. This rearrangement joins TRBV27 to TRBJ2-4, with TRBD1 matching 8 bases. The CDR3 consists of 16 residues. Trimming at V came to 8 bases and at J to 0 bases, leaving 9 bases not matched to a gene. The germline CDR1 and CDR2 sequences are MNHEY and SMNVEV (reference sequence). As DNA, the CDR3 is TGTGCCAGCCGACGGACAGGGACTCAAGCCAAAAACATTCAGTACTTC. The encoded protein is CASRRTGTQAKNIQYF.

The chain joins TRBV27 to TRBJ1-4, with TRBD1 matching over 7 bases. The CDR3 runs 16 residues. In germline, CDR1 is MNHEY, CDR2 SMNVEV (reference sequence). Trimming cost V 5 bases and J 6 bases; bases outside gene matches: 12. The CDR3: CASSPIQGRIYEKLFF. Here the CDR3 DNA reads TGTGCCAGCAGTCCAATACAGGGGCGGATTTATGAAAAACTGTTTTTT.